What follows are 25 T cell receptor beta chains derived from one specimen sequenced in a study of blood T cell repertoires in COVID-19. Data came from immunoSEQ multiplex PCR; TCRdb stores just in-frame clones and leaves some out. The sample has more than 75,000 clones, 84% seen once. The sequencing sample was made of peripheral blood. Receptors originate from a human donor in a cohort sampled during active COVID-19.

This chain links TRBV18 with TRBJ2-7; maybe TRBD2 (7 bases). This CDR3 region has 17 residues. Germline V lookup: CDR1 KGHSH, CDR2 LQKENI. V lost 3 bases, J lost 1 base, and 19 bases lay in between. In DNA form, the CDR3 reads TGTGCCAGCTCACCCACTAGGGGGAGGGATACTTCCTACGAGCAGTACTTC. The encoded protein is CASSPTRGRDTSYEQYF.

This chain joins TRBV11-3 and TRBJ2-1; possible D gene TRBD1, 6 bases. The germline V gene has CDR1 SGHNT and CDR2 YENEEA. V was trimmed by 4 bases and J by 5 bases, leaving 12 bases between them. The CDR3 extends over 14 amino acids. The CDR3 nucleotides are TGTGCCAGCAGCTCCCACAGGGCCGACAATGAGCAGTTCTTC. Protein product: CASSSHRADNEQFF.

The table lists this clone with a count of one. This sequence joins TRBV7-9 and TRBJ2-3; D perhaps matches TRBD2 (6 bases). This CDR3 has 15 amino acids. The germline gives CDR1 SEHNR, CDR2 FQNEAQ (reference sequence). Trimming left V 5 bases short and J 5 bases short, with 17 bases between. The CDR3 DNA reads as TGTGCCAGCAGCCGCCGGGACTGGGGTGGAGATACGCAGTATTTT. Residues: CASSRRDWGGDTQYF.

This clone has a handful of counts. The V call is TRBV2, the J call TRBJ2-7; 7 positions match TRBD1. Trimming removed 4 bases from V and 6 bases from J; junction bases left unmatched: 9. The CDR3 contains 14 residues. Per germline, CDR1 SNHLY and CDR2 FYNNEI. CDR3 nucleotides: TGTGCCAGCAGTGTACAGGGGCCCCTTAGCGAGCAGTACTTC. Protein sequence: CASSVQGPLSEQYF.

This chain connects TRBV5-1 to TRBJ2-1; 8 nucleotides match TRBD2. Germline lookup yields CDR1 SGHRS and CDR2 YFSETQ. This CDR3 contains 15 residues. V lost 3 bases, J lost 7 bases, and 9 bases stayed unmatched. The CDR3, as DNA: TGCGCCAGCAGCTCGGAGACTAGCGTCGAGAATGAGCAGTTCTTC. Encoded protein: CASSSETSVENEQFF.

The V and J genes are TRBV5-1 and TRBJ1-1, with D possibly being TRBD1 (5 bases). The ends were cut back, 0 bases at V and 4 bases at J, with 16 bases in the middle. The CDR3 is 16 residues long. Germline V gene lookup returns CDR1 SGHRS and CDR2 YFSETQ. The CDR3 protein is CASSLADTPVGTEAFF. The CDR3 DNA sequence: TGCGCCAGCAGCTTGGCGGACACCCCGGTGGGCACTGAAGCTTTCTTT.

The table lists this clone with a count of one. The CDR3 DNA is TGTGCCATAAAAACGACTAGCGGGAAAACCAATGAGCAGTTCTTC. Encoded protein: CAIKTTSGKTNEQFF. This chain uses TRBV10-3 with TRBJ2-1; 11 bases line up with TRBD2. V gave up 9 bases and J gave up 6 bases; unmatched junction bases: 10. The V gene's germline CDR1 is ENHRY and CDR2 SYGVKD. The CDR3 totals 15 residues.

This clone was observed at least ten times. The V and J genes are TRBV27 and TRBJ2-2; TRBD2 agrees at 9 bases. J was trimmed by 7 bases and V by 8 bases; bases with no gene match: 11. The CDR3 is 15 amino acids. Germline V gene sequence: CDR1 MNHEY, CDR2 SMNVEV (reference sequence). The CDR3 reads CASQGSGRLSGELFF. The CDR3 nucleotides read TGTGCCAGCCAGGGTAGCGGGAGATTGAGCGGGGAGCTGTTTTTT.

This chain connects TRBV29-1 to TRBJ1-5; perhaps TRBD1 as D (5 bases). From germline, CDR1 is SQVTM and CDR2 ANQGSEA. The length of the CDR3 is 13 residues. Trimming removed 4 bases from V and 6 bases from J, with 13 bases in between. CDR3 coding DNA: TGCAGCGTTGTCAGTCAGGGTGGTCAGCCCCAGCATTTT. Protein sequence: CSVVSQGGQPQHF.

The V and J genes are TRBV3-1 (or the pseudogene TRBV3-2) and TRBJ2-6; 10 positions agree with TRBD1. After removal of 3 bases from V and 2 bases from J, the junction contained 4 bases not matched to a gene. The germline gives CDR1 LGHDT, CDR2 YNNKEL (reference sequence). The CDR3 sequence is 17 residues long. The CDR3 DNA reads TGTGCCAGCAGCCAGGGACAGGGGCAGACTGGGGCCAACGTCCTGACTTTC. It codes for CASSQGQGQTGANVLTF.

This clone was picked up one time. The chain carries TRBV18 and TRBJ1-3, with D tentatively TRBD1 (6 bases). The CDR3 extends over 17 amino acids. Germline CDR1 reads KGHSH; CDR2 reads LQKENI. V lost 2 bases and J 0 bases, leaving 14 bases between the germline ends. CDR3 nucleotide sequence: TGTGCCAGCTCACCAGCCCGGGACATCTCCTCTGGAAACACCATATATTTT. Translating it yields CASSPARDISSGNTIYF.

The chain links TRBV4-1 to TRBJ1-1; D is possibly TRBD1 (5 bases). The CDR3 consists of 13 residues. Looked up from germline, CDR1 is MGHRA and CDR2 is YSYEKL. V was cut by 1 base and J by 6 bases, with 9 bases left in between. The CDR3 DNA reads as TGCGCCAGCAGCCAAGCAGGGTTGTCTGAAGCTTTCTTT. Amino acids: CASSQAGLSEAFF.

V usage is TRBV10-1 and J usage is TRBJ2-1, with TRBD1 identical over 7 bases. CDR1 and CDR2 from the germline V gene are WNHNN and SYGVQD (reference sequence). The length of the CDR3 is 15 residues. V dropped 9 bases and J dropped 8; count of bases not matched to a gene: 16. In nucleotides, the CDR3 is TGCGCCAGTTCAAAGAGGGGGCGAACGAGCGATGAGCAGTTCTTC. It encodes CASSKRGRTSDEQFF.

This sequence joins TRBV28 and TRBJ2-2, with a weak D call TRBD2 (5 bases). Germline V gives CDR1 MDHEN, CDR2 SYDVKM. The CDR3 has 12 residues. V lost 8 bases and J lost 7, with 11 bases in between. CDR3 amino acids: CASEGLGGELFF. The CDR3, as DNA: TGTGCCAGCGAGGGTCTCGGCGGGGAGCTGTTTTTT.

This clone was picked up one time. This chain links TRBV3-1 (or the pseudogene TRBV3-2) with TRBJ1-5, with 9 bases lining up with TRBD1. The germline V gene encodes CDR1 LGHDT and CDR2 YNNKEL (reference sequence). J lost 4 bases, V lost 7 bases, and 17 bases had no gene match. CDR3 length equals 18 residues. CDR3 residues: CASNRDRALPFLNQPQHF. In nucleotides, the CDR3 is TGTGCCAGCAACCGGGACAGGGCTCTTCCCTTTCTAAATCAGCCCCAGCATTTT.

This CDR3 is CATRYGDNYEQYF. The CDR3 DNA follows: TGTGCCACCCGTTACGGAGATAACTACGAGCAGTACTTC. The V gene is TRBV2, the J gene TRBJ2-7; D remains unclear. Trimming took 10 bases from V and 3 from J, leaving 16 bases between them. The CDR3 runs to 13 residues. Germline CDR1 and CDR2: SNHLY and FYNNEI. Using reference TRBV2 and TRBJ2-7 for the parts outside the CDR3, the full variable domain is EPEVTQTPSHQVTQMGQEVILRCVPISNHLYFYWYRQILGQKVEFLVSFYNNEISEKSEIFDDQFSVERPDGSNFTLKIRSTKLEDSAMYFCATRYGDNYEQYFGPGTRLTVT.

V gene TRBV5-1 combines with J gene TRBJ2-7; 10 bases align to TRBD2. CDR3 length: 14 amino acids. V gave up 4 bases and J gave up 6 bases; unmatched junction bases: 7. Germline lookup yields CDR1 SGHRS and CDR2 YFSETQ. CDR3 in amino acids: CASSPSGREREQYF. The CDR3 DNA sequence: TGCGCCAGCAGCCCTAGCGGGAGAGAGCGCGAGCAGTACTTC.

This clone was seen only once. The gene calls are TRBV5-1 and TRBJ2-3, with 10 bases aligning to TRBD2. V shed 4 bases and J 1 base; nucleotides not matched to a gene: 3. Germline V gene data show CDR1 as SGHRS and CDR2 as YFSETQ. This CDR3 is 15 amino acids long. Written as DNA, the CDR3 is TGCGCCAGCAGCAGGGGGACTAGCGGCACAGATACGCAGTATTTT. Translation gives CASSRGTSGTDTQYF.

V gene TRBV7-9 combines with J gene TRBJ2-2; 10 nucleotides line up with TRBD2. V shed 5 bases, J shed 8 bases, and the junction held 5 bases outside the gene matches. CDR1 and CDR2 from the germline V gene are SEHNR and FQNEAQ (reference sequence). CDR3 size: 14 residues. The DNA for the CDR3 is TGTGCCAGCAGCCCCGAGGGACTAGCGGGGGAGCTGTTTTTT. It specifies CASSPEGLAGELFF.

This chain links TRBV5-1 with TRBJ2-2, with 7 positions matching TRBD1. V lost 0 bases to trimming and J lost 0 bases; unmatched junction nucleotides: 2. The CDR3 is made up of 16 amino acids. Looked up from germline, CDR1 is SGHRS and CDR2 is YFSETQ. CDR3 DNA sequence: TGCGCCAGCAGCTTGGAAGGGGGCGCGAACACCGGGGAGCTGTTTTTT. Its translation: CASSLEGGANTGELFF.

The CDR3 bases are TGTGCCAGCAGCCAAACTAGCGGACTCTCCTACGAGCAGTACTTC. Translating gives CASSQTSGLSYEQYF. The chain combines TRBV14 with TRBJ2-7, with TRBD2 matching 8 bases. Germline values: CDR1 SGHDN, CDR2 FVKESK. Losses at the gene ends were 2 bases for V and 0 bases for J; bases not matched to a gene: 3. This CDR3 is built from 15 residues.

The chain couples TRBV5-4 to TRBJ2-2, with 7 nucleotides matching TRBD2. The V segment lost 1 base and the J segment 7 bases; nucleotides outside the gene matches: 10. Per the germline V gene, CDR1 is SGHNT and CDR2 is YYREEE (reference sequence). CDR3 length equals 16 residues. CDR3 coding DNA: TGTGCCAGCAGCTTGTCTGCGGCGGGAGTAGTCGGGGAGCTGTTTTTT. Residues: CASSLSAAGVVGELFF.

The chain joins TRBV5-5 to TRBJ1-5, with D possibly TRBD1 on 5 matching bases. CDR3 length equals 14 residues. Germline assignment: CDR1 SGHKS and CDR2 YYEKEE (reference sequence). V was pared by 0 bases and J by 6 bases, with 10 bases between. The CDR3 here is CASSLVGESQPQHF. CDR3 nucleotides: TGTGCCAGCAGCTTGGTAGGGGAAAGTCAGCCCCAGCATTTT.

The chain carries TRBV15 and TRBJ2-7; D ambiguous. The CDR3 length is 12 residues. The germline V gene encodes CDR1 LNHNV and CDR2 YYDKDF (reference sequence). With 8 bases removed from V and 3 bases from J, the gap between germline ends came to 11 bases. Here the CDR3 DNA reads TGTGCCACCTCCTTGGGCGTCTACGAGCAGTACTTC. It is translated as CATSLGVYEQYF.

This sequence joins TRBV11-3 and TRBJ2-7; a weak D match, TRBD2 (6 bases). V was clipped by 3 bases and J by 3 bases, with 12 bases between them. The CDR3 is 14 amino acids. Germline V gene sequence: CDR1 SGHNT, CDR2 YENEEA. This CDR3 is CASSLRGGNYEQYF. For the CDR3, the DNA is TGTGCCAGCAGCTTGAGGGGCGGGAACTACGAGCAGTACTTC.